This T cell receptor beta chain was recovered during a study of cytomegalovirus exposure and HLA in healthy donors. Overall study findings and caveats: Cytomegalovirus association was assigned to approximately 160 TCR beta chains.

Trimming removed 1 base from V and 15 bases from J; junction bases left unmatched: 6. The CDR3 totals 12 residues. Germline loops: CDR1 LGHNT, CDR2 FRNRAP. Researchers ran the PCR with 60 Vbeta and 13 Jbeta primers. Assay used: immunoSEQ multiplex PCR; TCRdb lists only in-frame clones, some missing. The data contain roughly 69,000 clones, 76% of them singletons. About this clone: Its specificity is unknown.

The sequenced material came from PBMCs. The clonotype was recovered from a man between 18 and 35 years old in good health and CMV-seronegative. J is TRBJ2-3 and V is TRBV12-5, with 8 positions matching TRBD1. CDR3 DNA: TGTGCTAGTGGTTTGGCCCGGACAGGGCTCTATTTT. Translation gives CASGLARTGLYF.